The rows below give T cell receptor beta chains drawn from one sample of a study of patients and donors after allogeneic stem cell transplantation. MiXCR, run by TCRdb on the RT-PCR reads, gives a single entry per CDR3 protein. This sample has over 150,000 distinct CDR3 sequences, with 41% found just once. Sequencing was carried out using blood, either unsorted or a sorted T cell fraction (not recorded which). The receptors shown here come from a human donor who was either an allogeneic HSCT recipient or a stem cell or donor lymphocyte infusion donor (not recorded which). It is not recorded whose cells these are; they may come from a transplant donor. CDR3s include the opening cysteine and the closing phenylalanine or tryptophan. A D gene is named only where the DNA matches it firmly. A clone size is listed for some rows: how often the clone was seen (once, few, many), or a class if it is expanded.

d_call j_call v_call clone_size cdr3_aa cdr3_nt
. TRBJ1-5 TRBV12-3/TRBV12-4 few CASSSSGDSNQPQHF TGTGCCAGCAGTAGCTCAGGTGATAGCAATCAGCCCCAGCATTTT
. TRBJ2-1 TRBV5-1 few CASSFRFSYNEQFF TGCGCCAGCAGCTTTCGTTTCTCCTACAATGAGCAGTTCTTC
. TRBJ2-3 TRBV4-2 . CASSQVKRTDTQYF TGTGCCAGCAGCCAAGTGAAGCGCACAGATACGCAGTATTTT
. TRBJ2-2 TRBV10-3 . CAITRENTGELFF TGTGCCATCACCAGGGAGAACACCGGGGAGCTGTTTTTT
TRBD2 TRBJ2-1 TRBV28 . CASSLSASGSDEQFF TGTGCCAGCAGTTTATCGGCTAGCGGGAGTGATGAGCAGTTCTTC
. TRBJ2-7 TRBV5-1 . CASTPTRGPSYEQYF TGCGCCAGCACCCCGACTCGGGGACCCTCCTACGAGCAGTACTTC
TRBD1 TRBJ2-3 TRBV15 few CATSRGTGLSDTQYF TGTGCCACCAGCAGAGGGACAGGGCTTAGTGATACGCAGTATTTT
. TRBJ1-1 TRBV27 . CASRSGRMNTEAFF TGTGCCAGCAGATCCGGACGGATGAACACTGAAGCTTTCTTT
. TRBJ1-3 TRBV12-3/TRBV12-4 few CASSLGGNSGNTIYF TGTGCCAGCAGTTTAGGGGGCAACTCTGGAAACACCATATATTTT
TRBD2 TRBJ2-1 TRBV4-3 . CASRAGLAGGNEQFF TGCGCCAGCAGGGCTGGACTAGCGGGAGGTAATGAGCAGTTCTTC
TRBD2 TRBJ2-1 TRBV6-5 . CASSRLLASGRTSSYNEQFF TGTGCCAGCAGCCGTCTTTTAGCCAGCGGGAGGACGAGCTCCTACAATGAGCAGTTCTTC
TRBD1 TRBJ1-1 TRBV28 . CASSPPDRDDTEAFF TGTGCCAGCAGTCCACCGGACAGGGACGACACTGAAGCTTTCTTT
. TRBJ2-3 TRBV7-7 . CASSLFPEGLGTDTQYF TGTGCTAGCAGCTTATTCCCGGAGGGTTTGGGCACAGATACGCAGTATTTT
. TRBJ2-2 TRBV5-1 . CASLFFETPNTGELFF TGCGCCAGCCTGTTTTTCGAGACCCCGAACACCGGGGAGCTGTTTTTT
TRBD2 TRBJ2-1 TRBV7-9 . CASREGFSYNEQFF TGTGCCTCCCGGGAGGGGTTCTCCTACAATGAGCAGTTCTTC
TRBD2 TRBJ2-3 TRBV5-6 . CASSPSSGRPSTDTQYF TGTGCCAGCAGCCCCTCTAGCGGGAGACCGAGCACAGATACGCAGTATTTT
TRBD2 TRBJ2-1 TRBV20-1 once CSATGLAGESSYNEQFF TGCAGTGCTACGGGACTAGCGGGGGAGAGCTCCTACAATGAGCAGTTCTTC
. TRBJ2-7 TRBV12-3/TRBV12-4 few CASSLRHNSYEQYF TGTGCCAGCAGTTTACGGCACAACTCCTACGAGCAGTACTTC
TRBD1 TRBJ2-7 TRBV13 few CASSLGQSSYEQYF TGTGCCAGCAGCTTGGGACAGAGCTCCTACGAGCAGTACTTC
TRBD2 TRBJ2-3 TRBV15 . CATSRDLAADTQYF TGTGCCACCAGCAGAGACCTAGCGGCAGATACGCAGTATTTT
. TRBJ1-6 TRBV19 . CASSPTRSVNSPLHF TGTGCCAGTAGTCCTACAAGGTCGGTCAATTCACCCCTCCACTTT
. TRBJ1-1 TRBV2 . CASSETWRGTEAFF TGTGCCAGCAGTGAAACGTGGAGAGGGACTGAAGCTTTCTTT
TRBD2 TRBJ2-1 TRBV6-2/TRBV6-3 few CASLLAGRYNEQFF TGTGCCAGCCTACTAGCGGGCCGATACAATGAGCAGTTCTTC
TRBD1 TRBJ1-5 TRBV6-2/TRBV6-3 . CASRGGQAVSLGRQPQHF TGTGCCAGCAGGGGGGGACAGGCAGTCTCCCTGGGGAGACAGCCCCAGCATTTT
TRBD1 TRBJ1-4 TRBV9 . CASSVGRGTEKLFF TGTGCCAGCAGCGTAGGCAGGGGGACAGAAAAACTGTTTTTT
TRBD2 TRBJ2-3 TRBV5-1 . CASSFRLAGGGTDTQYF TGCGCCAGCAGCTTCCGACTAGCGGGAGGGGGCACAGATACGCAGTATTTT
TRBD1 TRBJ1-6 TRBV7-2 . CASSSEGQGNSPLHF TGTGCCAGCAGCTCCGAGGGACAGGGGAATTCACCCCTCCACTTT
. TRBJ1-1 TRBV9 few CASSVGNRPEAFF TGTGCCAGCAGCGTAGGAAACAGACCTGAAGCTTTCTTT
. TRBJ2-7 TRBV5-5 . CASSFSGGSANEQYF TGTGCCAGCAGCTTCTCTGGAGGAAGCGCCAACGAGCAGTACTTC
. TRBJ2-2 TRBV12-3/TRBV12-4 . CASGLGQATGELFF TGTGCCAGCGGCCTCGGGCAGGCAACCGGGGAGCTGTTTTTT
. TRBJ1-5 TRBV11-2 few CASSLRGWGQPQHF TGTGCCAGCAGCTTACGTGGCTGGGGTCAGCCCCAGCATTTT
. TRBJ2-2 TRBV9 . CASKGQASTGELFF TGTGCCAGCAAGGGGCAGGCGAGTACCGGGGAGCTGTTTTTT
TRBD1 TRBJ2-5 TRBV29-1 . CSVDRGQQETQYF TGCAGCGTGGACAGGGGACAACAAGAGACCCAGTACTTC
TRBD2 TRBJ2-1 TRBV5-4 few CASSLDGLAGGYNEQFF TGTGCCAGCAGCTTGGACGGCCTAGCGGGAGGATACAATGAGCAGTTCTTC
TRBD1 TRBJ2-7 TRBV2 . CASREDRDRGYEQYF TGTGCCAGCAGGGAAGACCGGGACAGGGGCTACGAGCAGTACTTC
. TRBJ1-1 TRBV5-6 . CASSPGGADTEAFF TGTGCCAGCAGCCCTGGGGGCGCGGACACTGAAGCTTTCTTT